This T cell receptor beta chain was captured by sequencing in a study of T-cell reconstitution after alpha-beta-depleted transplantation in children. Whole-study results and caveats: T-cell counts and diversity at one year following transplant were attributed mainly to newly produced T cells.

V was trimmed by 8 bases and J by 0 bases, leaving 8 bases between them. The CDR3 sequence is 14 residues long. The TCRbeta library incorporated unique molecular identifiers. TCRdb re-derived calls from the PCR reads in MiXCR, one entry per CDR3 protein. The table has about 900,000 distinct CDR3 sequences, about 26% seen once. As regards this clonotype: Its antigen remains unknown.

V gene TRBV12-3 or TRBV12-4 combines with J gene TRBJ2-6, with a tentative D call TRBD2 (5 bases). This receptor was obtained from a boy less than two years old who had a stem cell transplant for SCID, so the T cells may come from the graft donor. The specimen was PBMCs, mostly from graft donor cells, collected 360 days after TCRalphabeta/CD19-depleted stem cell transplant. The DNA for the CDR3 is TGTGCCAGCCGGAGGAACTCTGGGGCCAACGTCCTGACTTTC. It translates to CASRRNSGANVLTF.